The rows below give T cell receptor beta chains drawn from one sample of a study of blood T cell repertoires in COVID-19. Generated by immunoSEQ multiplex PCR, the TCRdb table keeps only in-frame clones and is missing some. The table records 250,000 to 300,000 clones, roughly 80% of them present only once. The sequenced sample was PBMCs or T cells enriched from blood (not recorded which). These receptors were obtained from a man between 35 and 55 years old who had been exposed to COVID-19. Both conserved end residues are part of each CDR3.

cdr3_aa,v_call
CASSQREAGGAKNIQYF,TRBV4-1
CASSSTPPLREETQYF,TRBV6-5
CAISIQSNYGYTF,TRBV10-3
CASSNRDNYEQYF,TRBV6-5
CASSGTVYGYTF,TRBV11-3
CASSQGRESNQPQHF,TRBV4-2
CASSQSGQSVYEQYF,TRBV4-1
CASSFVGDPGYTF,TRBV28
CASSRAPLPGELFF,TRBV3-1/TRBV3-2
CAWSGGSGDSTDTQYF,TRBV30
CASSVGGLSSGNTIYF,TRBV2
CSARQGGEQYF,TRBV20-1
CASSQERGDQPQHF,TRBV4-2
CATIDRVIGELFF,TRBV19
CASSPTSGRSYEQYF,TRBV3-1/TRBV3-2
CASRSQGVSNQPQHF,TRBV6-5
CATSRFGGTAYEQYF,TRBV24-1
CASSPAPIGTGFAGELFF,TRBV19
CATFQSAHEAFF,TRBV19
CASSAASGLNYEQYF,TRBV9
CASPPGGSTEAFF,TRBV2
CATSDGDRRTDTQYF,TRBV24-1
CASSLVLTGPGNTIYF,TRBV5-8
CASSIDRGAETQYF,TRBV19
CASRPTGENGWNEQFF,TRBV19
CASSPDPGGEKLFF,TRBV6-5
CASRPPRREKHQPQHF,TRBV2
CASISRGGGNTIYF,TRBV6-5
CASSVSGTGATTEAFF,TRBV9
CASSLDFSYEQYF,TRBV5-1
CASSPGFINSPLHF,TRBV3-1/TRBV3-2
CASSLAPGEAFF,TRBV3-1/TRBV3-2
CASSSTGVMGNEQFF,TRBV5-1
CASSIGHYNEQFF,TRBV19
CASGFPDRFGEQFF,TRBV12-5
CASSVLEDVLRGETQYF,TRBV9
CAWRSKGGTGAFF,TRBV30
CASSGTGRQETQYF,TRBV18